These 29 T cell receptor beta chains share one sample of origin, sequenced in a study of technical replicates of blood from several donors. TCRdb keeps only in-frame clones here, not all; method: immunoSEQ multiplex PCR. The sample shows tens of thousands of clones, 95% to 98% of them seen only once. The sequencing input was T cells isolated from PBMCs. The receptors were sampled from a human donor in good health.

The genes are TRBV6-5 and TRBJ1-1; D uncertain. Trimming left V 6 bases short and J 11 bases short, with 19 bases between. CDR3 length equals 13 residues. Germline V CDR1 and CDR2: MNHEY, SVGAGI. The DNA of the CDR3 is TGTGCCAGCAGCCAGGCCGAGGGCAGGAGGGCTTTCTTT. It encodes CASSQAEGRRAFF.

The chain couples TRBV6-5 to TRBJ2-3; TRBD1 matches at 12 bases. CDR1 MNHEY and CDR2 SVGAGI come from the germline V gene. The CDR3 is 15 amino acids. V lost 7 bases and J lost 2; bases outside the gene matches: 4. In DNA form, the CDR3 reads TGTGCCAGCAAGGGACAGGGGGCCCCCACAGATACGCAGTATTTT. Amino acids: CASKGQGAPTDTQYF.

The genes are TRBV7-6 and TRBJ2-6; D not resolved. Germline V gene sequence: CDR1 SGHVS, CDR2 FNYEAQ. CDR3 size: 16 residues. V was shortened by 11 bases and J by 0 bases, with 17 bases between the two germline ends. The CDR3 is CAAARGEFSGANVLTF. In DNA form, the CDR3 reads TGTGCCGCAGCCCGCGGCGAATTCTCTGGGGCCAACGTCCTGACTTTC.

The J gene is TRBJ2-7, the V gene TRBV4-1; 9 nucleotides align to TRBD1. The CDR3 length is 22 residues. Germline lookup yields CDR1 MGHRA and CDR2 YSYEKL. V gave up 0 bases and J gave up 0 bases; unmatched junction bases: 21. This CDR3 reads CASSQDYAVTGGRLGASYEQYF. The CDR3 DNA reads TGCGCCAGCAGCCAAGATTACGCTGTGACAGGGGGTCGACTAGGGGCCTCCTACGAGCAGTACTTC.

This clone was seen a single time. The chain is built from TRBV11-2 and TRBJ2-7; TRBD1 matches at 10 bases. V was clipped by 7 bases and J by 2 bases; unmatched bases: 5. Germline V gene data show CDR1 as SGHAT and CDR2 as FQNNGV. The CDR3 is 14 residues long. The CDR3 DNA reads TGTGCCAGCATCCTCGGACAGGGGGCCTACGAGCAGTACTTC. Translating gives CASILGQGAYEQYF.

V and J are TRBV6-5 and TRBJ2-1, with no clear D. The CDR3 consists of 13 residues. V dropped 7 bases and J dropped 8 bases, with 15 bases sitting between them. The germline gives CDR1 MNHEY, CDR2 SVGAGI. The CDR3: CASKTISLDEQFF. The DNA of the CDR3 is TGTGCCAGCAAGACAATATCTCTGGATGAGCAGTTCTTC.

The chain carries TRBV19 and TRBJ2-7; 7 nucleotides line up with TRBD2. CDR3 length equals 13 residues. The V and J ends lost 6 bases and 3 bases, in that order; junction bases with no gene match: 5. Germline CDR1 is LNHDA and CDR2 is SQIVND (reference sequence). The CDR3 region has the DNA TGTGCCAGTAGCCCCGGGAGGAACTACGAGCAGTACTTC. This codes for CASSPGRNYEQYF.

The CDR3 is CASSLFQGQGNTEAFF. The CDR3 bases are TGTGCCAGCAGCTTATTCCAGGGACAGGGGAACACTGAAGCTTTCTTT. The genes are TRBV7-8 and TRBJ1-1; TRBD1 agrees at 9 bases. Looked up from germline, CDR1 is SGHVS and CDR2 is FQNEAQ. Unmatched junction bases numbered 5, after V lost 2 bases and J lost 1 base. This CDR3 contains 16 residues. The variable domain in full, completed from reference TRBV7-8 and TRBJ1-1, reads GAGVSQSPRYKVAKRGQDVALRCDPISGHVSLFWYQQALGQGPEFLTYFQNEAQLDKSGLPSDRFFAERPEGSVSTLKIQRTQQEDSAVYLCASSLFQGQGNTEAFFGQGTRLTVV.

J is TRBJ2-7 and V is TRBV18, with a weak D call TRBD1 (6 bases). Per germline, CDR1 KGHSH and CDR2 LQKENI. Trimming shortened V by 2 bases and J by 5 bases, and 10 bases separated the two germline ends. The CDR3 has 13 residues. The CDR3, as DNA: TGTGCCAGCTCACCAGGCAGGGGAGACGAGCAGTACTTC. Translation gives CASSPGRGDEQYF. Filled out from reference TRBV18 and TRBJ2-7, the complete variable domain reads NAGVMQNPRHLVRRRGQEARLRCSPMKGHSHVYWYRQLPEEGLKFMVYLQKENIIDESGMPKERFSAEFPKEGPSILRIQQVVRGDSAAYFCASSPGRGDEQYFGPGTRLTVT.

The chain joins TRBV4-1 to TRBJ2-7, with D perhaps TRBD1 (6 bases). V shed 2 bases and J shed 4 bases, with 9 bases lying between them. Germline lookup yields CDR1 MGHRA and CDR2 YSYEKL. CDR3 length equals 13 residues. The CDR3 sequence: CASSQRTDYEQYF. For the CDR3, the DNA is TGCGCCAGCAGCCAACGGACAGATTACGAGCAGTACTTC.

The V call is TRBV10-3, the J call TRBJ2-5; D perhaps matches TRBD2 (5 bases). The CDR3 extends over 14 amino acids. Trimming took off 3 bases at V and 2 bases at J, with 10 bases between the two ends. Per germline, CDR1 ENHRY and CDR2 SYGVKD. The CDR3 DNA follows: TGTGCCATCAGTGACGGACTGTCACAAGAGACCCAGTACTTC. Translated: CAISDGLSQETQYF.

The genes are TRBV29-1 and TRBJ2-7, with D maybe TRBD2 (5 bases). V was pared by 4 bases and J by 5 bases, with 12 bases between. Germline V gene data show CDR1 as SQVTM and CDR2 as ANQGSEA. The CDR3 is made up of 12 amino acids. CDR3 sequence (DNA): TGCAGCGTTGGTCCGTGGGGAGACGAGCAGTACTTC. This encodes CSVGPWGDEQYF.

This chain uses TRBV9 with TRBJ2-1, with TRBD2 matching over 10 bases. V was clipped by 2 bases and J by 3 bases; unmatched bases: 2. Germline CDR1 SGDLS, CDR2 YYNGEE. The CDR3 has 15 amino acids. For the CDR3, the DNA is TGTGCCAGCAGCGTTACTAGCGGGAACTACAATGAGCAGTTCTTC. Protein: CASSVTSGNYNEQFF.

This chain joins TRBV5-4 and TRBJ1-2, with D unresolved. Looked up from germline, CDR1 is SGHNT and CDR2 is YYREEE (reference sequence). This CDR3 has 14 residues. The V gene lost 1 base and the J gene lost 5 bases, with 12 bases spanning the gap. The CDR3 DNA reads TGTGCCAGCAGCTTGAGCACGCCTTATTATGGCTACACCTTC. Its protein is CASSLSTPYYGYTF.

This clone occurred once. This chain joins TRBV19 and TRBJ2-7; 11 nucleotides match TRBD2. V trimming: 5 bases; J trimming: 1 base; junction bases outside the gene matches: 7. This CDR3 contains 16 residues. The germline gives CDR1 LNHDA, CDR2 SQIVND (reference sequence). CDR3 region: CASSLVAGGESYEQYF. As DNA, the CDR3 is TGTGCCAGTAGTTTAGTAGCGGGAGGGGAGTCCTACGAGCAGTACTTC. Full variable domain (missing parts from reference TRBV19 and TRBJ2-7): DGGITQSPKYLFRKEGQNVTLSCEQNLNHDAMYWYRQDPGQGLRLIYYSQIVNDFQKGDIAEGYSVSREKKESFPLTVTSAQKNPTAFYLCASSLVAGGESYEQYFGPGTRLTVT.

The chain carries TRBV10-3 and TRBJ2-3; weak D call: TRBD1 (6 bases). This CDR3 contains 14 residues. V lost 9 bases and J lost 1, with 14 bases in between. The V gene's germline CDR1 is ENHRY and CDR2 SYGVKD. CDR3 coding DNA: TGTGCCATTCTAATGACAGGAGGCACAGATACGCAGTATTTT. It is translated as CAILMTGGTDTQYF.

This clone has just one count. The CDR3 loop is CASSLDRQDTEAFF. The DNA for the CDR3 is TGTGCCAGCAGCTTAGACCGTCAGGACACTGAAGCTTTCTTT. The J gene is TRBJ1-1, the V gene TRBV7-9; no firm D call. The V gene lost 1 base and the J gene lost 3 bases, with 9 bases spanning the gap. CDR3 length: 14 residues. The germline V gene has CDR1 SEHNR and CDR2 FQNEAQ (reference sequence).

The V gene is TRBV5-1, the J gene TRBJ1-5, with D hard to call. Germline CDR1 and CDR2: SGHRS and YFSETQ. Trimming pared 4 bases from V and 4 bases from J, leaving 15 bases between. The CDR3 spans 15 residues. The CDR3 DNA reads as TGCGCCAGCAGCGCCGGGATGAACATTAATCAGCCCCAGCATTTT. Translating gives CASSAGMNINQPQHF.

This rearrangement joins TRBV14 to TRBJ2-7; 9 bases fit TRBD2. This CDR3 spans 16 amino acids. The ends lost 3 bases at V and 2 bases at J; junction bases unmatched: 8. Germline loops: CDR1 SGHDN, CDR2 FVKESK. The CDR3 DNA sequence: TGTGCCAGCAGCCACCAAATTAGCGGGGGACCCTACGAGCAGTACTTC. Protein: CASSHQISGGPYEQYF. Complete variable domain (other parts from reference TRBV14 and TRBJ2-7): EAGVTQFPSHSVIEKGQTVTLRCDPISGHDNLYWYRRVMGKEIKFLLHFVKESKQDESGMPNNRFLAERTGGTYSTLKVQPAELEDSGVYFCASSHQISGGPYEQYFGPGTRLTVT.

V gene TRBV29-1 combines with J gene TRBJ1-4; 11 bases map to TRBD1. With V trimmed by 4 bases and J by 7 bases, 2 bases remained unmatched. The CDR3 totals 13 residues. The V gene's germline CDR1 is SQVTM and CDR2 ANQGSEA. Here the CDR3 DNA reads TGCAGCGTTGCCGGGACAGGGGGTGAAAAACTGTTTTTT. Translating gives CSVAGTGGEKLFF. The full variable domain, completed using reference TRBV29-1 and TRBJ1-4, is SAVISQKPSRDICQRGTSLTIQCQVDSQVTMMFWYRQQPGQSLTLIATANQGSEATYESGFVIDKFPISRPNLTFSTLTVSNMSPEDSSIYLCSVAGTGGEKLFFGSGTQLSVL.

This chain links TRBV28 with TRBJ2-7; 7 bases map to TRBD2. Per the germline V gene, CDR1 is MDHEN and CDR2 is SYDVKM. The V segment lost 8 bases and the J segment 3 bases; nucleotides outside the gene matches: 16. The CDR3 runs to 16 residues. For the CDR3, the DNA is TGTGCCAGCTTGGGGGGGTCGGAGATTCTTGGCTACGAGCAGTACTTC. It codes for CASLGGSEILGYEQYF.

V and J are TRBV7-2 and TRBJ2-1; 8 nucleotides agree with TRBD2. Germline V CDR1 and CDR2: SGHTA, FQGNSA. This CDR3 region has 15 residues. Trimming at V came to 4 bases and at J to 4 bases, leaving 6 bases not matched to a gene. CDR3 amino acids: CASSSRLASYNEQFF. The CDR3 DNA follows: TGTGCCAGCAGCTCTCGACTAGCGTCATACAATGAGCAGTTCTTC. Full variable domain (rest looked up from reference TRBV7-2 and TRBJ2-1): GAGVSQSPSNKVTEKGKDVELRCDPISGHTALYWYRQSLGQGLEFLIYFQGNSAPDKSGLPSDRFSAERTGGSVSTLTIQRTQQEDSAVYLCASSSRLASYNEQFFGPGTRLTVL.

The chain uses TRBV7-9 and TRBJ2-1, with D maybe TRBD1 (7 bases). Germline values: CDR1 SEHNR, CDR2 FQNEAQ (reference sequence). Trimming cost V 2 bases and J 8 bases, with 16 bases left between them. The CDR3 sequence is 15 residues long. The CDR3 is CASSLKEGAGDEQFF. The CDR3, as DNA: TGTGCCAGCAGCTTAAAGGAGGGGGCGGGCGATGAGCAGTTCTTC.

The rearrangement links TRBV29-1 to TRBJ2-7; 11 positions agree with TRBD2. The CDR3 runs 14 residues. V lost 7 bases and J lost 0; bases outside the gene matches: 5. Germline V CDR1 and CDR2: SQVTM, ANQGSEA. The CDR3 reads CSARTSGYSYEQYF. For the CDR3, the DNA is TGCAGCGCCAGGACTAGCGGGTACTCCTACGAGCAGTACTTC.

J is TRBJ2-7 and V is TRBV21-1; the table names TRBD2, a call not compared with the DNA. TRBV21-1 is a listed pseudogene. CDR3 length equals 16 residues. CDR3 in DNA: TGTGCCAGCAGCCCGCGCGGCCGGGACTTTCCCTACGAGCAGTACTTC. Encoded protein: CASSPRGRDFPYEQYF.

This chain joins TRBV30 and TRBJ1-5; tentatively, D is TRBD1 (5 bases). The germline V gene has CDR1 GTSNPN and CDR2 SVGIG (reference sequence). The CDR3 is 16 amino acids. The germline V and J ends were trimmed by 1 base and 0 bases, with 13 bases remaining between them. In DNA form, the CDR3 reads TGTGCCTGGAGTGATTGGGGGGATTATAGCAATCAGCCCCAGCATTTT. Translation: CAWSDWGDYSNQPQHF.

The V gene is TRBV15, the J gene TRBJ2-1, with 10 bases matching TRBD2. CDR1 is LNHNV, CDR2 YYDKDF, per germline (reference sequence). The CDR3 length is 15 residues. J lost 8 bases, V lost 1 base, and 5 bases had no gene match. The CDR3 sequence: CATSRASGGGDEQFF. The CDR3 DNA reads as TGTGCCACCAGCAGAGCTAGCGGGGGAGGCGATGAGCAGTTCTTC.

The chain recombines TRBV11-1 with TRBJ2-7; D ambiguous. The CDR3 totals 14 residues. The V end was cut by 1 base, the J end by 1 base, with 8 bases between. Germline assignment: CDR1 SGHAT and CDR2 FQDESV (reference sequence). CDR3 bases: TGTGCCAGCAGCTTAGTCGGCAGGTCCTACGAGCAGTACTTC. Protein sequence: CASSLVGRSYEQYF.

V gene TRBV4-3 combines with J gene TRBJ2-1, with D possibly matching TRBD2 (6 bases). From germline, CDR1 is LGHNA and CDR2 YSLEER. V was clipped by 4 bases and J by 1 base, with 14 bases between them. The CDR3 contains 16 residues. CDR3 residues: CASSLALADSYNEQFF. CDR3 DNA: TGCGCCAGCAGCCTCGCACTAGCAGATTCCTACAATGAGCAGTTCTTC.